These 27 T cell receptor beta chains originate from one sample sequenced in a study of T cells after yellow fever vaccination. A single record per CDR3 protein comes from TCRdb applying MiXCR to the 5' RACE reads. The table lists some 500,000 distinct CDR3 sequences, roughly 14% of them singletons. The sample here was PBMCs, taken on the day of the yellow fever booster vaccination. These TCRs come from a man aged 25 to 40 who received the YFV17D yellow fever vaccine.

This clonotype was seen ten or more times. The chain recombines TRBV12-3 or TRBV12-4 with TRBJ2-7; the D gene is possibly TRBD1 (5 bases). Trimming took 2 bases from V and 0 from J, leaving 8 bases between them. The CDR3 length is 14 residues. CDR3 bases: TGTGCCAGCAGTTTATGGGGCAGCTCCTACGAGCAGTACTTC. Translating it yields CASSLWGSSYEQYF.

The chain carries TRBV20-1 and TRBJ2-7, with 7 bases aligning to TRBD1. The CDR3 runs to 12 residues. Germline V gives CDR1 DFQATT, CDR2 SNEGSKA (reference sequence). After removal of 4 bases from V and 4 bases from J, the junction contained 4 bases not matched to a gene. In DNA, the CDR3 is TGCAGTGCTAAAGGGGGCACGTACGAGCAGTACTTC. As protein: CSAKGGTYEQYF.

This clonotype was counted a few times. This rearrangement joins TRBV15 to TRBJ2-7, with TRBD2 matching over 13 bases. Trimming cost V 3 bases and J 2 bases; bases outside gene matches: 1. The V gene's germline CDR1 is LNHNV and CDR2 YYDKDF (reference sequence). The CDR3 runs to 15 residues. CDR3 sequence reads: CATSRGLAGTYEQYF. The CDR3 nucleotides read TGTGCCACCAGCAGGGGACTAGCGGGAACCTACGAGCAGTACTTC.

A word on this clonotype: The germline gene is not matched at one end of the junction; a read error may be the cause. The V call is TRBV18, the J call TRBJ2-3, with D perhaps matching TRBD2 (6 bases). The CDR3 runs to 13 residues. Germline loops: CDR1 KGHSH, CDR2 LQKENI. The CDR3 sequence is CASSDSATRRPSF. The CDR3 nucleotides are TGTGCCAGCTCCGACTCGGCGACTAGACGCCCTTCTTTT.

This clonotype was seen only a few times. CDR3 DNA sequence: TGTGCCAGCAGCTTTGGGGAGAACTACGAGCAGTACTTC. It is translated as CASSFGENYEQYF. This chain uses TRBV7-3 with TRBJ2-7, with D possibly matching TRBD2 (5 bases). Deletions cut 3 bases from V and 3 bases from J, with 9 bases between. Germline V CDR1 and CDR2: SGHTA, FQGTGA. CDR3 length: 13 residues. The complete variable domain, with remaining parts taken from reference TRBV7-3 and TRBJ2-7, reads GAGVSQTPSNKVTEKGKYVELRCDPISGHTALYWYRQSLGQGPEFLIYFQGTGAADDSGLPNDRFFAVRPEGSVSTLKIQRTERGDSAVYLCASSFGENYEQYFGPGTRLTVT.

This clonotype was recorded a few times. The V gene is TRBV5-5, the J gene TRBJ2-7; tentative D call: TRBD1 (5 bases). Germline CDR1 reads SGHKS; CDR2 reads YYEKEE (reference sequence). There are 14 residues in the CDR3. V was trimmed by 2 bases and J by 5 bases, leaving 14 bases between them. This chain's CDR3 is CASSFQVGAHEQYF. The DNA of the CDR3 is TGTGCCAGCAGCTTCCAGGTAGGGGCCCACGAGCAGTACTTC.

This chain joins TRBV5-1 and TRBJ2-7; no firm D call. The germline CDR1 and CDR2 sequences are SGHRS and YFSETQ. V lost 0 bases and J lost 3, with 13 bases in between. The CDR3 runs 15 residues. The CDR3 region is CASSLEGWAHYEQYF. For the CDR3, the DNA is TGCGCCAGCAGCTTGGAGGGCTGGGCCCACTACGAGCAGTACTTC.

The J gene is TRBJ1-5, the V gene TRBV5-1; D not resolved. V was clipped by 4 bases and J by 0 bases, with 5 bases between them. The germline V gene has CDR1 SGHRS and CDR2 YFSETQ. The CDR3 runs 13 residues. CDR3 region: CASSAASNQPQHF. The CDR3 DNA reads TGCGCCAGCAGCGCCGCTAGCAATCAGCCCCAGCATTTT.

The table lists this clonotype with a few counts. V and J are TRBV5-4 and TRBJ2-1, with no clear D. Trimming pared 4 bases from V and 7 bases from J, leaving 9 bases between. Germline lookup yields CDR1 SGHNT and CDR2 YYREEE (reference sequence). The CDR3 contains 12 residues. CDR3 loop: CASSQVLNEQFF. In DNA, the CDR3 is TGTGCCAGCAGCCAGGTTCTAAATGAGCAGTTCTTC.

This chain connects TRBV27 to TRBJ2-3, with 14 bases that match TRBD2. The CDR3 has 16 residues. Germline CDR1 is MNHEY and CDR2 is SMNVEV (reference sequence). Trimming cost V 6 bases and J 4 bases; bases outside gene matches: 6. The CDR3: CASRKGLAGVADTQYF. The CDR3 coding sequence is TGTGCCAGCAGAAAGGGACTAGCGGGAGTTGCAGATACGCAGTATTTT.

The chain couples TRBV7-7 to TRBJ2-5; possible D gene TRBD2, 5 bases. V lost 5 bases to trimming and J lost 5 bases, with 15 bases between them. Germline V lookup: CDR1 SSHAT, CDR2 FNYEAQ (reference sequence). The CDR3 spans 14 residues. CDR3 in amino acids: CASSRDIGSETQYF. The CDR3 coding sequence is TGTGCCAGCAGCCGAGACATAGGGAGCGAGACCCAGTACTTC.

The table lists this clonotype with a few counts. One end of the junction is discordant with germline, which a read error may explain. The genes are TRBV6-2 or TRBV6-3 and TRBJ2-7; TRBD2 matches 7 bases. Germline CDR1 reads MNHEY; CDR2 reads SVGEGT. This CDR3 has 14 residues. CDR3 protein: CASRYPGGSYEQYF. As DNA, the CDR3 is TGTGCCAGCCGTTATCCTGGCGGGAGTTACGAGCAGTACTTC.

This clonotype was seen at least ten times. The chain carries TRBV20-1 and TRBJ1-3, with D perhaps matching TRBD1 (5 bases). The CDR3 totals 14 residues. Trimming shortened V by 5 bases and J by 6 bases, and 17 bases separated the two germline ends. From germline, CDR1 is DFQATT and CDR2 SNEGSKA (reference sequence). CDR3 sequence (DNA): TGCAGTGCTGAGAGGTCAGGGATGGCAAACACCATATATTTT. It encodes CSAERSGMANTIYF.

The chain carries TRBV29-1 and TRBJ2-3; tentatively, D is TRBD2 (7 bases). The V end was cut by 6 bases, the J end by 0 bases, with 13 bases between. The CDR3 sequence is 14 residues long. CDR1 and CDR2 (germline): SQVTM, ANQGSEA. Here the CDR3 reads CSVGGDISTDTQYF. The CDR3 nucleotides read TGCAGCGTGGGGGGGGACATTAGCACAGATACGCAGTATTTT.

The rearrangement joins TRBV5-1 to TRBJ1-5; tentatively, D is TRBD1 (6 bases). The CDR3 spans 14 residues. Germline values: CDR1 SGHRS, CDR2 YFSETQ. V lost 0 bases to trimming and J lost 6 bases, with 10 bases between them. The CDR3 DNA is TGCGCCAGCAGCTTGGAGGCAGGGGCTCAGCCCCAGCATTTT. Translating it yields CASSLEAGAQPQHF.

This chain uses TRBV5-6 with TRBJ1-2; D not resolved. V lost 0 bases and J 5 bases, leaving 11 bases between the germline ends. The CDR3 runs 14 residues. CDR1 SGHDT and CDR2 YYEEEE come from the germline V gene. CDR3 nucleotide sequence: TGTGCCAGCAGCTTGGGTACCATATCATATGGCTACACCTTC. It encodes CASSLGTISYGYTF.

This chain uses TRBV11-2 with TRBJ2-3; TRBD2 agrees at 14 bases. J lost 4 bases, V lost 0 bases, and 9 bases had no gene match. Germline V gives CDR1 SGHAT, CDR2 FQNNGV. The CDR3 consists of 19 residues. The CDR3, as DNA: TGTGCCAGCAGCTTAGACCGGACTAGCGGGAGGAGAGGAGCAGATACGCAGTATTTT. It specifies CASSLDRTSGRRGADTQYF.

In this sample, this clonotype turned up a few times. The chain is built from TRBV12-3 or TRBV12-4 and TRBJ1-6; 7 positions match TRBD1. The CDR3 extends over 16 amino acids. The V gene end was trimmed by 5 bases and the J gene end by 8 bases; junction bases not matched to a gene: 12. CDR3 nucleotides: TGTGCCAGCAGTCGTTCGACAGGGATTATTCATTCACCCCTCCACTTT. Its translation: CASSRSTGIIHSPLHF.

The chain couples TRBV11-1 to TRBJ2-1, with TRBD2 matching 7 bases. The germline V gene encodes CDR1 SGHAT and CDR2 FQDESV (reference sequence). V lost 1 base and J lost 4; bases outside the gene matches: 4. CDR3 length: 15 residues. CDR3 sequence: CASSLVTSAYNEQFF. The CDR3, as DNA: TGTGCCAGCAGCTTAGTAACTAGCGCATACAATGAGCAGTTCTTC.

The chain couples TRBV3-1 to TRBJ2-1; 11 bases align to TRBD1. CDR1 and CDR2 from the germline V gene are LGHDT and YNNKEL (reference sequence). This CDR3 is built from 14 residues. The J segment lost 8 bases and the V segment lost 4 bases, leaving 4 bases of the junction unmatched. In nucleotides, the CDR3 is TGTGCCAGCAGCCTCGGGACAGGGGGATATGAGCAGTTCTTC. Protein: CASSLGTGGYEQFF.

The chain links TRBV7-2 to TRBJ2-2; 11 bases fit TRBD2. Germline-derived CDR1 and CDR2 are SGHTA and FQGNSA. V dropped 6 bases and J dropped 7; count of bases not matched to a gene: 7. The CDR3 has 15 amino acids. The CDR3 loop is CASRLAGVLSGELFF. CDR3 DNA: TGTGCCAGCAGACTAGCGGGAGTTTTGAGCGGGGAGCTGTTTTTT.

Only a few counts were recorded for this clonotype. This sequence joins TRBV7-8 and TRBJ2-7; a weak D match, TRBD2 (7 bases). Germline V gene data show CDR1 as SGHVS and CDR2 as FQNEAQ. The length of the CDR3 is 12 residues. V was clipped by 8 bases and J by 2 bases, with 10 bases between them. The CDR3 sequence is CASGGGPYEQYF. The CDR3 DNA reads TGTGCCAGCGGGGGGGGGCCCTACGAGCAGTACTTC.

The chain has TRBV6-2 or TRBV6-3 and TRBJ2-1, with D possibly being TRBD1 (6 bases). The CDR3 is made up of 13 amino acids. Germline CDR1 is MNHEY and CDR2 is SVGEGT. The germline V and J ends were trimmed by 7 bases and 2 bases, with 9 bases remaining between them. This chain's CDR3 is CASTGVPYNEQFF. The CDR3 DNA reads as TGTGCCAGCACAGGGGTCCCCTACAATGAGCAGTTCTTC.

This clonotype was seen only a few times. The chain uses TRBV9 and TRBJ1-3; perhaps TRBD1 as D (5 bases). Germline-derived CDR1 and CDR2 are SGDLS and YYNGEE. This CDR3 contains 12 residues. The V gene lost 2 bases and the J gene lost 11 bases, with 11 bases spanning the gap. The CDR3 nucleotides are TGTGCCAGCAGCGTGGAAGGGGCCCCCATATATTTT. This encodes CASSVEGAPIYF.

This clonotype appeared a few times. Here the CDR3 DNA reads TGCGCCAGCAGCACAGAAGGACAGTCCGGCACCGGGGAGCTGTTTTTT. The encoded protein is CASSTEGQSGTGELFF. The chain links TRBV5-1 to TRBJ2-2; TRBD1 might be the D (6 bases). The germline V and J ends were trimmed by 4 bases and 4 bases, with 17 bases remaining between them. The CDR3 runs 16 residues. Looked up from germline, CDR1 is SGHRS and CDR2 is YFSETQ. The entire variable domain, with the rest obtained from reference TRBV5-1 and TRBJ2-2, is as follows: KAGVTQTPRYLIKTRGQQVTLSCSPISGHRSVSWYQQTPGQGLQFLFEYFSETQRNKGNFPGRFSGRQFSNSRSEMNVSTLELGDSALYLCASSTEGQSGTGELFFGEGSRLTVL.

V and J are TRBV11-2 and TRBJ2-1; D possibly matches TRBD1 or TRBD2 (5 bases each). The CDR3 is made up of 13 amino acids. The germline V and J ends were trimmed by 2 bases and 9 bases, with 11 bases remaining between them. Germline CDR1 reads SGHAT; CDR2 reads FQNNGV. The CDR3: CASSLQRDGEQFF. CDR3 sequence (DNA): TGTGCCAGCAGCTTACAAAGGGACGGTGAGCAGTTCTTC.

The chain combines TRBV7-9 with TRBJ2-5, with D perhaps TRBD2 (5 bases). The length of the CDR3 is 14 residues. The germline CDR1 and CDR2 sequences are SEHNR and FQNEAQ (reference sequence). The ends were cut back, 1 base at V and 5 bases at J, with 11 bases in the middle. In DNA form, the CDR3 reads TGTGCCAGCAGCTTAGGAGGGAATGTGGAGACCCAGTACTTC. Protein sequence: CASSLGGNVETQYF.